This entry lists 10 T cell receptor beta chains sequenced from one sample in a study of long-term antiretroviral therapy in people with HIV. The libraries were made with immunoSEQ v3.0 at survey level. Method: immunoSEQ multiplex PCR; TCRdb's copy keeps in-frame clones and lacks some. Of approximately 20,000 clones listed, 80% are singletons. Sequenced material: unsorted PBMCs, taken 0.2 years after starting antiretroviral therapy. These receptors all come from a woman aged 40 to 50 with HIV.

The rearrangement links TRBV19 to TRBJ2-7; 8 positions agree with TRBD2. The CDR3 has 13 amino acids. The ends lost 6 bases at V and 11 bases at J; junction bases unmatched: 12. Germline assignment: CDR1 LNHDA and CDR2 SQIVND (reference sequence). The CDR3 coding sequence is TGTGCCAGTAGCATAAGCCCCGGGGGGGTGAAGTACTTC. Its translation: CASSISPGGVKYF.

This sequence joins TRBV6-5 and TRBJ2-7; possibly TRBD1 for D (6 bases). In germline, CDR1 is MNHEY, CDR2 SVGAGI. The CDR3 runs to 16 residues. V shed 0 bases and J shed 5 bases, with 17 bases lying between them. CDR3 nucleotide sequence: TGTGCCAGCAGTTACTCCTTTAACAGGGTTTTTAACGAGCAGTACTTC. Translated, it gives CASSYSFNRVFNEQYF.

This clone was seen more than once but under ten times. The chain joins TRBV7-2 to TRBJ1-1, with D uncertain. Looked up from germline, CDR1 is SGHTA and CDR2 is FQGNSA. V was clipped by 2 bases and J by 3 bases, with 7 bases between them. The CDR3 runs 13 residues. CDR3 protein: CASSLNGYTEAFF. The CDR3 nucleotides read TGTGCCAGCAGCTTAAATGGATACACTGAAGCTTTCTTT.

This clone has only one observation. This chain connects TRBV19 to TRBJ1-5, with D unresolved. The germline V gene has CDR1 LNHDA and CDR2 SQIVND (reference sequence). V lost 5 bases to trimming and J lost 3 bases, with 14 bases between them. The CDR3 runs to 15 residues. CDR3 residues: CASSGAGWSNQPQHF. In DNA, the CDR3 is TGTGCCAGTAGTGGCGCAGGTTGGTCCAATCAGCCCCAGCATTTT.

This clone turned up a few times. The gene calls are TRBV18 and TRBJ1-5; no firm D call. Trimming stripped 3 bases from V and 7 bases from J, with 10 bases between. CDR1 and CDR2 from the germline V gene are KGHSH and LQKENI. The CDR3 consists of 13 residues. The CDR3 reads CASSPDLLQPQHF. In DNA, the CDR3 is TGTGCCAGCTCACCCGACCTCTTGCAGCCCCAGCATTTT.

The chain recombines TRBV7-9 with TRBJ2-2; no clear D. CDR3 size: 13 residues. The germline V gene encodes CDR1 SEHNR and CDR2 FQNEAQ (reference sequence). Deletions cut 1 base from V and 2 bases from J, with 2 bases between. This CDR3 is CASSLGNTGELFF. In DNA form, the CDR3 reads TGTGCCAGCAGCTTAGGTAACACCGGGGAGCTGTTTTTT. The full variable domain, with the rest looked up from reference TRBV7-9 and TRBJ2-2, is DTGVSQNPRHKITKRGQNVTFRCDPISEHNRLYWYRQTLGQGPEFLTYFQNEAQLEKSRLLSDRFSAERPKGSFSTLEIQRTEQGDSAMYLCASSLGNTGELFFGEGSRLTVL.

DNA of the CDR3: TGTGCCTGGAGTCTACAGGGGGACCGTGAAGCTTTCTTT. Amino acids: CAWSLQGDREAFF. V is TRBV30 and J is TRBJ1-1, with TRBD1 matching over 8 bases. This CDR3 comprises 13 residues. The J segment lost 7 bases and the V segment lost 2 bases, leaving 6 bases of the junction unmatched. Germline-derived CDR1 and CDR2 are GTSNPN and SVGIG (reference sequence).

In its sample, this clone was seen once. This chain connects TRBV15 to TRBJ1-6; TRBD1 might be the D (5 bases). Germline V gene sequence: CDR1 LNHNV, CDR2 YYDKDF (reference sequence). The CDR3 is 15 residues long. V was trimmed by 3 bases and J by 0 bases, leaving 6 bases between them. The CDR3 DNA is TGTGCCACCAGCAGCGACAGCTCCTATAATTCACCCCTCCACTTT. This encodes CATSSDSSYNSPLHF.

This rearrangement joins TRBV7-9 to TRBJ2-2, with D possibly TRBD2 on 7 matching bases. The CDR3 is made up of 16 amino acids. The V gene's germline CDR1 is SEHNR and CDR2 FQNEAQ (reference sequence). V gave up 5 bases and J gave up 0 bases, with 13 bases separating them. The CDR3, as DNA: TGTGCCAGCAGCAAAAAGGGGGGGCCGAACACCGGGGAGCTGTTTTTT. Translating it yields CASSKKGGPNTGELFF.

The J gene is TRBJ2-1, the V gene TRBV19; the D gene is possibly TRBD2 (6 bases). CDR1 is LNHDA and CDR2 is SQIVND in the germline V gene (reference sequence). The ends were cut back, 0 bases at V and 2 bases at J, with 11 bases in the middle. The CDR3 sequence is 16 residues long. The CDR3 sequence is CASSIESSSAYNEQFF. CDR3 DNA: TGTGCCAGTAGTATAGAATCCTCTAGCGCCTACAATGAGCAGTTCTTC.